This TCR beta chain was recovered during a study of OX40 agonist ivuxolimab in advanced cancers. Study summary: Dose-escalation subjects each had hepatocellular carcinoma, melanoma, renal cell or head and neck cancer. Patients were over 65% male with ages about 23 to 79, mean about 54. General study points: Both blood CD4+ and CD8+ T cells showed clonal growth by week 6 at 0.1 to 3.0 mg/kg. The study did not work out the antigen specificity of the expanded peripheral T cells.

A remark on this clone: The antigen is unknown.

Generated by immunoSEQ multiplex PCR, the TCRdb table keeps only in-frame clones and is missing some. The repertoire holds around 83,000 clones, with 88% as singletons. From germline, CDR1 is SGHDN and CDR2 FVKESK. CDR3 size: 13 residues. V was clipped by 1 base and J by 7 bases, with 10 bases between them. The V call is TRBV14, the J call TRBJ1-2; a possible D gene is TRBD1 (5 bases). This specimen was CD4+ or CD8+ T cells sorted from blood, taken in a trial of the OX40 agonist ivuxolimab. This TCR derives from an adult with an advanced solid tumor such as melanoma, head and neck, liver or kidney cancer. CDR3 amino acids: CASSQGADSGYTF. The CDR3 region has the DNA TGTGCCAGCAGCCAAGGGGCCGACAGTGGCTACACCTTC.